This TCR beta chain originates from a study of cytomegalovirus exposure and HLA in healthy donors. Study observations and caveats: Reports indicated that the classifier achieved high specificity and sensitivity in diagnosing cytomegalovirus status. The study flagged roughly 160 TCR beta chains as cytomegalovirus-associated. A few chains tied to CMV proved CMV antigen-specific in vitro.

TCRdb's copy holds only in-frame clones and misses some; the assay was immunoSEQ multiplex PCR. The table shows a few hundred thousand clones, with 80% to 95% occurring only once. Remarks on this clone: Its antigen is unknown.

Sequenced: PBMCs. This TCR came from a woman in her twenties or thirties in good health and CMV-seronegative.

CDR3 protein: CASSPIGGRAYEQYF. The CDR3 DNA reads as TGTGCCAGCAGCCCAATCGGGGGTCGGGCCTACGAGCAGTACTTC. The chain couples TRBV6-5 to TRBJ2-7; possibly TRBD2 for D (6 bases). There are 15 residues in the CDR3. V dropped 6 bases and J dropped 2 bases, with 17 bases sitting between them. The germline CDR1 and CDR2 sequences are MNHEY and SVGAGI.